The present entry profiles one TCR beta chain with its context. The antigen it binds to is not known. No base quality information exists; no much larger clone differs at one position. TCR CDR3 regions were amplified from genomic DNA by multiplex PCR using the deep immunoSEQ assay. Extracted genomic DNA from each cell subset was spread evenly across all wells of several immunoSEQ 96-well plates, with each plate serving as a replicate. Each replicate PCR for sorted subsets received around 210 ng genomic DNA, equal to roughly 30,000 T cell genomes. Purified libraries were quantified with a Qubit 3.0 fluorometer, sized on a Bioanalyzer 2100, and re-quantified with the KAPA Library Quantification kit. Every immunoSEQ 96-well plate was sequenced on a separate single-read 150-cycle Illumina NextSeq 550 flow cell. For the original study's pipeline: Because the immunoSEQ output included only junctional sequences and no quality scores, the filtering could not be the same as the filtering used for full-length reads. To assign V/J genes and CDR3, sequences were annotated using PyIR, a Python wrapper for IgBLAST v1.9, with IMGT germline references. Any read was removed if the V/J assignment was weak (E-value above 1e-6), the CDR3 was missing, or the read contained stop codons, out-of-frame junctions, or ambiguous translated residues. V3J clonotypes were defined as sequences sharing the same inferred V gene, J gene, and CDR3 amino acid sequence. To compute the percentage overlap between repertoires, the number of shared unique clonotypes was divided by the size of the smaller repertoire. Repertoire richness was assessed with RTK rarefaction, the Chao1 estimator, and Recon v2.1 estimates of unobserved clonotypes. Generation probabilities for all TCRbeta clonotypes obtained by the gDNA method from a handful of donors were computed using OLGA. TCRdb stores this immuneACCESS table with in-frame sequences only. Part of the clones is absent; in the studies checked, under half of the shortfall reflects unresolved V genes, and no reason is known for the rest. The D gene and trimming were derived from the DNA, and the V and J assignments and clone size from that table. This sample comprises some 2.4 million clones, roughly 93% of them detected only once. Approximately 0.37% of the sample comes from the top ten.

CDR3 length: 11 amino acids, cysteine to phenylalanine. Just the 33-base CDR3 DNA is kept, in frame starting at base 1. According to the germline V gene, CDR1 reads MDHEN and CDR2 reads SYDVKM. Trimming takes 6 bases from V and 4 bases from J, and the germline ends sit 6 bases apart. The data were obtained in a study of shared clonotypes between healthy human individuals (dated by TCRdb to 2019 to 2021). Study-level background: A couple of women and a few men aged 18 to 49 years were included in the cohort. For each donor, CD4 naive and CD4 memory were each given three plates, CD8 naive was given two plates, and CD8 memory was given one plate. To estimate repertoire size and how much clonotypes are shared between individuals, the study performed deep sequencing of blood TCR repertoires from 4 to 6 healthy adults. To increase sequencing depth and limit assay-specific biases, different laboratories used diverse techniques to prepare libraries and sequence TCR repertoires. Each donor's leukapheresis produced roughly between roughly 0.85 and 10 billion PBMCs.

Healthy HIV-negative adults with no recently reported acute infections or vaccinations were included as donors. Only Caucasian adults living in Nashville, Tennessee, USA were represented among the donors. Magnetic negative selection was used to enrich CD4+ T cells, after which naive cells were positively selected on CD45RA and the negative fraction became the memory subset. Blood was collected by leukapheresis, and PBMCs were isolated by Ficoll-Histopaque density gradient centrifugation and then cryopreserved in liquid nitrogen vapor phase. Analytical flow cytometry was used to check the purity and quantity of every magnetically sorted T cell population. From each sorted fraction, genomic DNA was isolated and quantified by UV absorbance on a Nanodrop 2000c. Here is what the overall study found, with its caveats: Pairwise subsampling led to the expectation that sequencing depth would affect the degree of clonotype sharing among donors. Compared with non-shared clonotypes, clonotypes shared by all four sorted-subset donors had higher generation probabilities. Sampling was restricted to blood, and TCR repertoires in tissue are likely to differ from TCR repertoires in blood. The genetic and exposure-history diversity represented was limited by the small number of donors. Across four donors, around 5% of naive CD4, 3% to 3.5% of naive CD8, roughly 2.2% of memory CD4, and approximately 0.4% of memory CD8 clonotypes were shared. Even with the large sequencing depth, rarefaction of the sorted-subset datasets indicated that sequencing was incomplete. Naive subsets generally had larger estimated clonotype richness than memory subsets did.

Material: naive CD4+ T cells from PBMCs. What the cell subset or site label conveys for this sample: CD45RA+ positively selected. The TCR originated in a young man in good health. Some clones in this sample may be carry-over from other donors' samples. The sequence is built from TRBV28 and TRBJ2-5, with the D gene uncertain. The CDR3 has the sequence CASSHVETQYF. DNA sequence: TGTGCCAGCAGCCATGTAGAGACCCAGTACTTC.